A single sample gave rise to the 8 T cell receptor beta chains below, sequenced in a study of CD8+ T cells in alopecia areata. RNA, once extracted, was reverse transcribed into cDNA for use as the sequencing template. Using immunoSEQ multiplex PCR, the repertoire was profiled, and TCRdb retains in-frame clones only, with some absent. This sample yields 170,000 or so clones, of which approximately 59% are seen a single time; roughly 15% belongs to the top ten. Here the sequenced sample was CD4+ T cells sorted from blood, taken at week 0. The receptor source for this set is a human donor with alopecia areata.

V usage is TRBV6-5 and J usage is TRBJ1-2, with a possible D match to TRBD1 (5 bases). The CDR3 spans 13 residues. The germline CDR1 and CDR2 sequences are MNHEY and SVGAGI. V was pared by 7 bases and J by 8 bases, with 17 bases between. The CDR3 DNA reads TGTGCCAGCACCAAAATTATCGAGGGGGGCTACACCTTC. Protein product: CASTKIIEGGYTF.

CDR3 sequence: CASSQGLSTDTQYF. CDR3 coding DNA: TGCGCCAGCAGCCAGGGACTCAGCACAGATACGCAGTATTTT. V and J are TRBV5-1 and TRBJ2-3, with a tentative D call TRBD2 (6 bases). CDR1 is SGHRS and CDR2 is YFSETQ in the germline V gene. CDR3 length: 14 residues. V was shortened by 4 bases and J by 0 bases, with 9 bases between the two germline ends.

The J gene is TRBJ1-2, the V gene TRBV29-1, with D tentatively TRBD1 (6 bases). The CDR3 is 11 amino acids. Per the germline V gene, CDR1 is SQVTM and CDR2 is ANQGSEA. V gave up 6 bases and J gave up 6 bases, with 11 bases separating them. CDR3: CSVNRVNGYTF. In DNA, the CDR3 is TGCAGCGTCAACAGGGTAAATGGCTACACCTTC.

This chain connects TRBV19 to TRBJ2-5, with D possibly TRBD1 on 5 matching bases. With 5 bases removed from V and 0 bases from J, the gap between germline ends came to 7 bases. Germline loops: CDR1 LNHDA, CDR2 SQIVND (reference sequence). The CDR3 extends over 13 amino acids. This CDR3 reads CASSFRDQETQYF. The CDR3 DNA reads TGTGCCAGTAGTTTCAGGGACCAAGAGACCCAGTACTTC.

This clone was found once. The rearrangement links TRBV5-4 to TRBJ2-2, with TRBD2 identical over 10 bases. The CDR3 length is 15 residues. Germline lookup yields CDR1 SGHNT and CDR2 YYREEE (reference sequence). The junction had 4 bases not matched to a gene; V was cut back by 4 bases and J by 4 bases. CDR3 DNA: TGTGCCAGCAGCGGAGCGGGGGGGCTCACCGGGGAGCTGTTTTTT. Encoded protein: CASSGAGGLTGELFF.

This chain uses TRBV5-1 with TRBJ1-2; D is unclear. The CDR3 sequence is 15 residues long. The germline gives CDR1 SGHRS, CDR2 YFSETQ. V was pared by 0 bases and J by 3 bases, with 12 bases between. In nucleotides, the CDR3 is TGCGCCAGCAGCTTGGGAGATCGCCCTCACTATGGCTACACCTTC. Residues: CASSLGDRPHYGYTF.

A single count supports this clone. The CDR3 coding sequence is TGCAGCGTTGCCCCTGCCCTGGGACAGGGGACCTATGGCTACACCTTC. Its translation is CSVAPALGQGTYGYTF. The chain recombines TRBV29-1 with TRBJ1-2, with 10 bases fitting TRBD1. V gave up 4 bases and J gave up 4 bases; unmatched junction bases: 12. This CDR3 is built from 16 residues. CDR1 is SQVTM, CDR2 ANQGSEA, per germline.

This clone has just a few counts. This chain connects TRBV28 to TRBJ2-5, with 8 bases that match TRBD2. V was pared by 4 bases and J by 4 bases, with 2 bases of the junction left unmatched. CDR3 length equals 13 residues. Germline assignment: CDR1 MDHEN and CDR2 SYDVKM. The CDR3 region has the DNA TGTGCCAGCAGTTCGGGACTAGTAGAGACCCAGTACTTC. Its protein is CASSSGLVETQYF. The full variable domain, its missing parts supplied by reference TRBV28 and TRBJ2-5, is DVKVTQSSRYLVKRTGEKVFLECVQDMDHENMFWYRQDPGLGLRLIYFSYDVKMKEKGDIPEGYSVSREKKERFSLILESASTNQTSMYLCASSSGLVETQYFGPGTRLLVL.